Each of the 24 T cell receptor beta chains below was sequenced from the same sample in a study of spatial heterogeneity in lung cancer. General observations from the study: In tumors, expanded intratumoral alpha and beta TCR counts tracked mutation counts.

No antigen has been identified for these receptors. TCRdb independently ran MiXCR on the 5' RACE reads; one entry per CDR3 protein. The sample contains about 7,900 distinct CDR3 sequences, over 5.5% of which appear only once. Documented time point: sample taken at primary tumor resection. Specimen: lung tumor tissue, collected at surgery. The receptors were sampled from a female donor with early-stage non-small cell lung cancer.

This clonotype was detected many times. Because the library targeted alpha chains, this beta chain is an off-target read whose size means little. The gene calls are TRBV2 and TRBJ1-2; tentatively, D is TRBD1 (6 bases). CDR1 SNHLY and CDR2 FYNNEI come from the germline V gene. The CDR3 contains 14 residues. V was shortened by 7 bases and J by 2 bases, with 14 bases between the two germline ends. Here the CDR3 reads CASTEQGINYGYTF. The CDR3 DNA reads as TGTGCCAGCACTGAGCAGGGGATCAACTATGGCTACACCTTC.

This clonotype ranks as medium-sized. Because the library targeted alpha chains, this beta chain is an off-target read whose size means little. The chain combines TRBV25-1 with TRBJ1-4; TRBD1 agrees at 7 bases. Germline V CDR1 and CDR2: MGHDK, SYGVNS. The CDR3 contains 14 residues. Unmatched junction bases numbered 3, after V lost 1 base and J lost 7 bases. DNA for the CDR3: TGTGCCAGCAGTGAATTAGGGGGCACTGAAAAACTGTTTTTT. It codes for CASSELGGTEKLFF. Variable domain in full (rest from reference TRBV25-1 and TRBJ1-4): EADIYQTPRYLVIGTGKKITLECSQTMGHDKMYWYQQDPGMELHLIHYSYGVNSTEKGDLSSESTVSRIRTEHFPLTLESARPSHTSQYLCASSELGGTEKLFFGSGTQLSVL.

This clonotype was counted many times. Because the library targeted alpha chains, this beta chain is an off-target read whose size means little. This chain uses TRBV12-3 or TRBV12-4 with TRBJ2-7; the match to TRBD2 covers 10 bases. The CDR3 is 15 residues long. V lost 5 bases to trimming and J lost 0 bases; unmatched junction nucleotides: 4. CDR3 residues: CASSPPSGSSYEQYF. Written as DNA, the CDR3 is TGTGCCAGCAGTCCGCCTAGCGGGAGCTCCTACGAGCAGTACTTC.

This clonotype was found many times. This beta chain appears as a stray read in a library generated for alpha chains; its size is not informative. The rearrangement joins TRBV5-1 to TRBJ2-7; 12 bases are a match to TRBD2. CDR1 SGHRS and CDR2 YFSETQ come from the germline V gene. The CDR3 is 15 amino acids. V lost 2 bases, J lost 4 bases, and 4 bases stayed unmatched. The CDR3 coding sequence is TGCGCCAGCAGCTTCGGACTAGCGGGAAAGTACGAGCAGTACTTC. Amino acids: CASSFGLAGKYEQYF.

This clonotype has ten or more counts. This beta chain is a stray sequence in a library constructed for alpha chains; its clone size is not meaningful. The V gene is TRBV12-3 or TRBV12-4, the J gene TRBJ1-1; D remains ambiguous. The CDR3 consists of 14 residues. Trimming left V 6 bases short and J 8 bases short, with 19 bases between. Here the CDR3 DNA reads TGTGCCAGCAGCTCAGTCTCTATAAGGGAGGAAGCTTTCTTT. This encodes CASSSVSIREEAFF.

This clonotype is labeled as medium-sized. This beta chain represents an off-target read in a library built for alpha chains; its size is of limited meaning. The chain couples TRBV12-3 or TRBV12-4 to TRBJ1-5; no reliable D call. The CDR3 is 13 residues long. Trimming stripped 3 bases from V and 7 bases from J, with 10 bases between. The CDR3 spells CASSFGVDQPQHF. The DNA for the CDR3 is TGTGCCAGCAGTTTTGGGGTGGACCAGCCCCAGCATTTT.

At least ten counts were recorded for this clonotype. The library was prepared for alpha chains; this beta chain is a stray read, so its frequency means little. This chain links TRBV11-3 with TRBJ2-1; D call uncertain. CDR1 and CDR2 (germline): SGHNT, YENEEA. V lost 4 bases and J lost 9, with 13 bases in between. The CDR3 sequence is 13 residues long. The CDR3 protein is CASSSVQGGEQFF. The CDR3 DNA reads as TGTGCCAGCAGCTCCGTACAAGGCGGTGAGCAGTTCTTC.

In its sample, this clonotype ranks as medium-sized. Being off target in a library aimed at alpha chains, this beta chain has a size of little meaning. The chain recombines TRBV28 with TRBJ1-1; no firm D call. Germline CDR1 MDHEN, CDR2 SYDVKM. The CDR3 spans 12 residues. V dropped 5 bases and J dropped 1 base, with 5 bases sitting between them. CDR3 bases: TGTGCCAGCAGTCTAAGGAACACTGAAGCTTTCTTT. It yields the protein CASSLRNTEAFF.

This clonotype was seen repeatedly, ten times or more. Little can be read into the size of this beta chain, an off-target read in a library designed for alpha chains. The chain employs TRBV7-9 and TRBJ2-1, with TRBD2 as a possible D gene (5 bases). Germline CDR1 reads SEHNR; CDR2 reads FQNEAQ (reference sequence). Trimming took off 3 bases at V and 8 bases at J, with 11 bases between the two ends. This CDR3 has 13 amino acids. The CDR3 region is CASSFRVGDEQFF. For the CDR3, the DNA is TGTGCCAGCAGCTTTCGGGTCGGGGATGAGCAGTTCTTC.

This clonotype rates as medium-sized. The library was designed around alpha chains, so this beta chain is a stray read whose abundance carries little weight. The chain links TRBV7-9 to TRBJ2-7; the D gene could be TRBD1 or TRBD2 (9 bases each). Germline V CDR1 and CDR2: SEHNR, FQNEAQ (reference sequence). The CDR3 runs to 19 residues. V was shortened by 5 bases and J by 0 bases, with 26 bases between the two germline ends. The CDR3 reads CASSGRGQGGLAFSYEQYF. As DNA, the CDR3 is TGTGCCAGCAGCGGCCGGGGACAGGGCGGACTAGCGTTCTCCTACGAGCAGTACTTC.

A single count supports this clonotype. This beta chain lies outside the target of a library built for alpha chains; its clone size means little. The J gene is TRBJ2-3, the V gene TRBV6-2 or TRBV6-3; the D gene is possibly TRBD1 (5 bases). Germline V gene lookup returns CDR1 MNHEY and CDR2 SVGEGT. This CDR3 comprises 13 residues. V gave up 4 bases and J gave up 3 bases, with 8 bases separating them. The CDR3 spells CASSSQETDTQYF. In DNA form, the CDR3 reads TGTGCCAGCAGTTCACAGGAGACAGATACGCAGTATTTT.

This clonotype qualifies as medium-sized. Since it is a stray read in a library aimed at alpha chains, this beta chain has a size that is not meaningful. V and J are TRBV6-5 and TRBJ2-2, with 13 nucleotides matching TRBD2. V lost 6 bases and J lost 5; bases outside the gene matches: 9. The CDR3 has 17 amino acids. Germline V gene sequence: CDR1 MNHEY, CDR2 SVGAGI. CDR3 in DNA: TGTGCCAGCAGACTTACTGGGGGACTAGCGGGGACCGGGGAGCTGTTTTTT. Amino acid sequence: CASRLTGGLAGTGELFF.

Within the sample, this clonotype is medium-sized (0.01 to 0.1%). A library made for alpha chains picked up this beta chain off target, so its size means little. This chain links TRBV24-1 with TRBJ2-3, with 13 bases aligning to TRBD2. Germline V gene lookup returns CDR1 KGHDR and CDR2 SFDVKD. The CDR3 totals 16 residues. Trimming took 4 bases from V and 9 from J; bases not matched to a gene: 9. The chain's CDR3 is CATSEPTPGLAGTQYF. DNA of the CDR3: TGTGCCACCAGTGAACCGACACCGGGACTAGCGGGGACGCAGTATTTT.

This clonotype has ten or more counts. Since it is a stray read in a library aimed at alpha chains, this beta chain has a size that is not meaningful. The chain employs TRBV5-1 and TRBJ2-2; D is perhaps TRBD1 or TRBD2 (5 bases each). The CDR3 contains 16 residues. Trimming stripped 4 bases from V and 2 bases from J, with 15 bases between. The germline gives CDR1 SGHRS, CDR2 YFSETQ. This CDR3 reads CASSRPEGPNTGELFF. The CDR3 coding sequence is TGCGCCAGCAGCCGTCCAGAGGGGCCCAACACCGGGGAGCTGTTTTTT.

This clonotype showed up many times. This beta chain lies outside the target of a library built for alpha chains; its clone size means little. J is TRBJ2-5 and V is TRBV23-1, with 8 bases fitting TRBD2. TRBV23-1 counts as an open reading frame of uncertain function. This CDR3 has 15 amino acids. The V gene end was trimmed by 1 base and the J gene end by 5 bases; junction bases not matched to a gene: 6. Written as DNA, the CDR3 is TGCGCCAGCAGTCAATTTCGGGAGGGCCAGGAGACCCAGTACTTC. Its translation: CASSQFREGQETQYF.

This clonotype is labeled medium-sized. With the library built for alpha chains, this beta chain is off target and its frequency is not meaningful. The chain has TRBV7-6 and TRBJ1-3, with D possibly matching TRBD1 (5 bases). V lost 0 bases and J lost 2, with 11 bases in between. The CDR3 has 16 amino acids. Germline CDR1 and CDR2: SGHVS and FNYEAQ. The CDR3 DNA is TGTGCCAGCAGCTTAGCTGGGGCGGGGACTGGAAACACCATATATTTT. The encoded protein is CASSLAGAGTGNTIYF.

This clonotype was recorded many times. This beta chain is off target for a library built for alpha chains, so its abundance means little. The chain joins TRBV5-1 to TRBJ2-7, with 7 bases lining up with TRBD1. V lost 2 bases, J lost 3 bases, and 2 bases stayed unmatched. The CDR3 length is 13 residues. Germline V gene lookup returns CDR1 SGHRS and CDR2 YFSETQ. CDR3 nucleotides: TGCGCCAGCAGCTTTACAGGGGACTACGAGCAGTACTTC. Residues: CASSFTGDYEQYF.

This clonotype qualifies as medium-sized. This beta chain slipped into a library made for alpha chains as a stray read, so its size is not meaningful. The chain carries TRBV29-1 and TRBJ2-3; D is uncertain. The CDR3 length is 14 residues. V gave up 8 bases and J gave up 4 bases, with 19 bases separating them. CDR1 is SQVTM and CDR2 is ANQGSEA in the germline V gene. Here the CDR3 DNA reads TGCAGCACTGACTGGCCCCAAGGCGCAGATACGCAGTATTTT. Its translation: CSTDWPQGADTQYF.

The table lists this clonotype with many counts. This beta chain turned up in a library designed for alpha chains; as an off-target read, its abundance says little. V gene TRBV2 combines with J gene TRBJ1-6; D is undetermined. The CDR3 contains 12 residues. CDR1 SNHLY and CDR2 FYNNEI come from the germline V gene. V lost 4 bases and J 7 bases, leaving 5 bases between the germline ends. The CDR3 sequence: CASSVRNSPLHF. The CDR3 DNA is TGTGCCAGCAGTGTTAGGAATTCACCCCTCCACTTT.

This clonotype is labeled as medium-sized (0.01 to 0.1%). The library was designed around alpha chains, so this beta chain is a stray read whose abundance carries little weight. The chain joins TRBV7-3 to TRBJ2-3; no clear D gene. Per germline, CDR1 SGHTA and CDR2 FQGTGA. The CDR3 has 13 amino acids. V dropped 8 bases and J dropped 0 bases, with 9 bases sitting between them. CDR3 loop: CASGSSSTDTQYF. Written as DNA, the CDR3 is TGTGCCAGCGGGTCCAGTAGCACAGATACGCAGTATTTT.

In regard to this clonotype: The conserved final phenylalanine or tryptophan is absent from the CDR3, which likely points to a read error. It is unclear where the CDR3 begins or ends on the DNA, so no DNA is shown, and the CDR3 is as TCRdb lists it. This beta chain is a stray read from a library made for alpha chains; its abundance is not meaningful. The gene calls are TRBV7-3 and TRBJ2-1; the tabulated D call, TRBD2, remains unverified against the DNA. Germline V gene sequence: CDR1 SGHTA, CDR2 FQGTGA. Ends included, the CDR3 has 9 residues. The CDR3 sequence is CASSSGTLL.

This clonotype was picked up many times. As an off-target read in a library built for alpha chains, this beta chain has a frequency of little significance. The genes are TRBV28 and TRBJ2-7; D unresolved. Germline assignment: CDR1 MDHEN and CDR2 SYDVKM. CDR3 length: 13 residues. V gave up 4 bases and J gave up 0 bases, with 7 bases separating them. The CDR3 bases are TGTGCCAGCAGTTCAGGTAACTCCTACGAGCAGTACTTC. This encodes CASSSGNSYEQYF.

In its sample, this clonotype was seen many times. This beta chain was picked up by a library intended for alpha chains and is off target, so its count carries little meaning. The chain combines TRBV6-4 with TRBJ2-1, with D tentatively TRBD2 (6 bases). The CDR3 is 16 amino acids. Germline-derived CDR1 and CDR2 are MRHNA and SNTAGT. V shed 0 bases and J shed 3 bases, with 12 bases lying between them. CDR3 loop: CASSDSRGGDYNEQFF. The CDR3 nucleotides read TGTGCCAGCAGTGACTCGAGGGGAGGCGACTACAATGAGCAGTTCTTC.

This clonotype was observed at least ten times. This beta chain is an off-target read within a library intended for alpha chains, so its frequency means little. This rearrangement joins TRBV5-1 to TRBJ1-2; no reliable D call. The CDR3 length is 12 residues. In germline, CDR1 is SGHRS, CDR2 YFSETQ. The germline V and J ends were trimmed by 3 bases and 7 bases, with 10 bases remaining between them. This CDR3 is CASSSEGRGYTF. The CDR3 DNA follows: TGCGCCAGCAGCTCAGAGGGTCGTGGCTACACCTTC. The full variable domain, with the rest looked up from reference TRBV5-1 and TRBJ1-2, is KAGVTQTPRYLIKTRGQQVTLSCSPISGHRSVSWYQQTPGQGLQFLFEYFSETQRNKGNFPGRFSGRQFSNSRSEMNVSTLELGDSALYLCASSSEGRGYTFGSGTRLTVV.